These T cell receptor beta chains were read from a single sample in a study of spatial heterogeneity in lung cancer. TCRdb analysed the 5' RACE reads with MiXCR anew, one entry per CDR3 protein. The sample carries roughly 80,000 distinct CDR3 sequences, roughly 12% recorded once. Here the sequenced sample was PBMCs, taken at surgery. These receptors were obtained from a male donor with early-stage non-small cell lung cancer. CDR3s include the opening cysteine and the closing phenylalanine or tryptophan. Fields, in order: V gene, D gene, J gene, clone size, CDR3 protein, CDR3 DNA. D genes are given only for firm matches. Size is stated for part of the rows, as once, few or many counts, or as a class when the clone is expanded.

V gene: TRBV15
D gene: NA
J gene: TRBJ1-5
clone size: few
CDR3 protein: CATSPPGGGPNQPQHF
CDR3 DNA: TGTGCCACCAGCCCCCCCGGGGGGGGCCCCAATCAGCCCCAGCATTTT

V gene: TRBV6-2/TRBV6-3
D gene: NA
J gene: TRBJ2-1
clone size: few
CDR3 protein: CASRKTAGTYNEQFF
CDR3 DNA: TGTGCCAGCAGAAAAACAGCGGGCACCTACAATGAGCAGTTCTTC

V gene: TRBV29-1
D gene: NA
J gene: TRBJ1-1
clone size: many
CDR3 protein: CSTWEGRAEAFF
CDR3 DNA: TGCAGCACATGGGAAGGGCGGGCTGAAGCTTTCTTT

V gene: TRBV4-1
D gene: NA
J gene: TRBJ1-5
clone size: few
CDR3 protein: CASSQGQAGRQPQHF
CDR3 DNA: TGCGCCAGCAGCCAAGGACAGGCCGGACGGCAGCCCCAGCATTTT

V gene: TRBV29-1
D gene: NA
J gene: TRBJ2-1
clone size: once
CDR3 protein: CSVVGHEQFF
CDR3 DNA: TGCAGCGTTGTGGGACATGAGCAGTTCTTC

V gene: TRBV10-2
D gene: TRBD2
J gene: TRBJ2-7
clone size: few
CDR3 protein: CASSEPTSGRYEQYF
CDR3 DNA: TGCGCCAGCAGTGAGCCAACTAGCGGGAGGTACGAGCAGTACTTC

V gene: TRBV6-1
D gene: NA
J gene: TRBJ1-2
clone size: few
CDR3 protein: CASSEEGRTNYGYTF
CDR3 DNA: TGTGCCAGCAGTGAAGAGGGCAGGACCAACTATGGCTACACCTTC

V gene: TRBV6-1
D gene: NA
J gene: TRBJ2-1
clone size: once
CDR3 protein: CASREGMGNEQFF
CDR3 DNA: TGTGCCAGCAGGGAGGGTATGGGCAATGAGCAGTTCTTC

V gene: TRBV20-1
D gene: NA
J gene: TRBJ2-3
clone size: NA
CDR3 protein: CSASRLSADTQYF
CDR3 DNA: TGCAGTGCTAGCCGCCTAAGCGCAGATACGCAGTATTTT

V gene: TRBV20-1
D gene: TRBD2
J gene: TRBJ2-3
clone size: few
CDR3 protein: CSARWERGESDTQYF
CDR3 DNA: TGCAGTGCTAGGTGGGAGCGGGGGGAATCAGATACGCAGTATTTT

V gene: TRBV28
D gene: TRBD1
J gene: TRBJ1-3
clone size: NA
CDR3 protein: CASSLGRTGGNTIYF
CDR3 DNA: TGTGCCAGCAGTTTAGGTAGGACAGGAGGAAACACCATATATTTT

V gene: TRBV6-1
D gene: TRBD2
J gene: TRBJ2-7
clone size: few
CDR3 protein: CASSFSGDLNEQYF
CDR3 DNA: TGTGCCAGCAGTTTTAGCGGGGATTTGAACGAGCAGTACTTC

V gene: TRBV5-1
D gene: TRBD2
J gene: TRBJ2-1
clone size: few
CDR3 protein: CASTGLPDNEQFF
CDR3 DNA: TGCGCCAGCACGGGACTACCAGACAATGAGCAGTTCTTC

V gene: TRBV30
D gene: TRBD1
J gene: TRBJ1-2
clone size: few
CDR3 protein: CAWSVQGQGSGYTF
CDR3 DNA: TGTGCCTGGAGTGTACAGGGACAGGGAAGTGGCTACACCTTC

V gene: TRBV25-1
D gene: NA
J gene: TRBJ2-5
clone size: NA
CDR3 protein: CASSPLGTTQETQYF
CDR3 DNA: TGTGCCAGCAGTCCCCTCGGGACAACCCAAGAGACCCAGTACTTC

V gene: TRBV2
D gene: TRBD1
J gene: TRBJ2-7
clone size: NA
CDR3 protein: CASSGQGYEQYF
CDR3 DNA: TGTGCCAGCAGCGGACAGGGCTACGAGCAGTACTTC

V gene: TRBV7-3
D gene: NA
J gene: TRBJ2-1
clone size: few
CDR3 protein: CASSSSGGFSYNEQFF
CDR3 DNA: TGTGCCAGCAGCTCCAGTGGGGGATTCTCCTACAATGAGCAGTTCTTC

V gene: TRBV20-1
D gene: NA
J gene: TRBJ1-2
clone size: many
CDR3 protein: CSARGVGVDYGYTF
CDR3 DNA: TGCAGTGCTAGAGGGGTTGGGGTGGACTATGGCTACACCTTC

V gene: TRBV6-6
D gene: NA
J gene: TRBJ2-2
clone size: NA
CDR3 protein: CASSGAGANTGELFF
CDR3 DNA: TGTGCCAGCAGTGGAGCAGGGGCGAACACCGGGGAGCTGTTTTTT

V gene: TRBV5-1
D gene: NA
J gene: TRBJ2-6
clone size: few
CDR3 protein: CASSLAPVSGANVLTF
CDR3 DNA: TGCGCCAGCAGCTTGGCCCCAGTCTCTGGGGCCAACGTCCTGACTTTC

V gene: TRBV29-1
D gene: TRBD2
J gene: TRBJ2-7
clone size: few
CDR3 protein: CSVRTSGRSYEQYF
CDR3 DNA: TGCAGCGTTAGGACTAGCGGACGCTCCTACGAGCAGTACTTC

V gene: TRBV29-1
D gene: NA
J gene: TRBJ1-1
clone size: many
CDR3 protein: CSVAPGGPNTEAFF
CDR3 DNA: TGCAGCGTCGCCCCGGGAGGGCCAAACACTGAAGCTTTCTTT

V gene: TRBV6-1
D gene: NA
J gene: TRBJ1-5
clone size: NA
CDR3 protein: CASSVEGSSNQPQHF
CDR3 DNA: TGTGCCAGCAGTGTGGAAGGGAGCAGCAATCAGCCCCAGCATTTT

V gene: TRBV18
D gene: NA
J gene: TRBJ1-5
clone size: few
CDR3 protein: CASSADGSNQPQHF
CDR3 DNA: TGTGCCAGCTCCGCGGACGGTAGCAATCAGCCCCAGCATTTT

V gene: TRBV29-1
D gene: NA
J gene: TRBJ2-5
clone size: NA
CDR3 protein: CSVDRLQETQYF
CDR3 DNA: TGCAGCGTTGACAGATTACAAGAGACCCAGTACTTC

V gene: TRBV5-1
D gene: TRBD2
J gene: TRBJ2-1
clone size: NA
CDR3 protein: CASSLEMGGSYEQFF
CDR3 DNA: TGCGCCAGCAGCTTGGAAATGGGCGGGAGTTATGAGCAGTTCTTC

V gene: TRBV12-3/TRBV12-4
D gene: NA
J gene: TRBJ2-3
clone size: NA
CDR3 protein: CASSLVGRDTQYF
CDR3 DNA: TGTGCCAGCAGTTTAGTCGGCCGAGATACGCAGTATTTT

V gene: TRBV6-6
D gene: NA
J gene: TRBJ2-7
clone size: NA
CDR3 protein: CASSYFQDSYEQYF
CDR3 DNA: TGTGCCAGCAGTTACTTCCAGGACTCCTACGAGCAGTACTTC

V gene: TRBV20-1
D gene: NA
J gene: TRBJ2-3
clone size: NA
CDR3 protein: CSASWSGSTDTQYF
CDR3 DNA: TGCAGTGCTAGTTGGAGCGGTAGCACAGATACGCAGTATTTT

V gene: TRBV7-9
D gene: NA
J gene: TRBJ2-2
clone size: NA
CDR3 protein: CASTPGNTGELFF
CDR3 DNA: TGTGCCAGCACCCCAGGCAACACCGGGGAGCTGTTTTTT

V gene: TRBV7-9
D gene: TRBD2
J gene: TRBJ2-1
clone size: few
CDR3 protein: CASSSGTSGGTTYNEQFF
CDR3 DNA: TGTGCCAGCAGCTCCGGGACTAGCGGGGGGACGACCTACAATGAGCAGTTCTTC

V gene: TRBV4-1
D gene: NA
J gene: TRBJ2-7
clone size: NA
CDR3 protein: CASSQGFSYEQYF
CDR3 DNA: TGCGCCAGCAGCCAAGGGTTCTCCTACGAGCAGTACTTC

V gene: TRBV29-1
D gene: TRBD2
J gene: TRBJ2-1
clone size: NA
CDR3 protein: CSLRLAGGPHEQFF
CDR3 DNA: TGCAGCCTACGACTAGCGGGAGGGCCTCATGAGCAGTTCTTC

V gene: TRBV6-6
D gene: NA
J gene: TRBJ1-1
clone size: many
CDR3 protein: CASSPRGAEAFF
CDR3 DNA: TGTGCCAGCAGTCCCCGGGGGGCTGAAGCTTTCTTT

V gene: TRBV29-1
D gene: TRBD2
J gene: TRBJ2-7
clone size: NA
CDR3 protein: CSARGLATYEQYF
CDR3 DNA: TGCAGCGCTCGGGGACTAGCAACCTACGAGCAGTACTTC

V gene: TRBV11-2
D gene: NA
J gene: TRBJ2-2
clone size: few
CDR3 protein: CASSSRETGELFF
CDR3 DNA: TGTGCCAGCAGCTCTCGGGAAACCGGGGAGCTGTTTTTT

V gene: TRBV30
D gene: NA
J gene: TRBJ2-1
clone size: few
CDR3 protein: CAWNSGGVLFNEQFF
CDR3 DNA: TGTGCCTGGAATTCTGGAGGGGTATTATTCAATGAGCAGTTCTTC

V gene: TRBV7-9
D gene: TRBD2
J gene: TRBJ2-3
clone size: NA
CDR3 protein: CASIPGLTTTDTQYF
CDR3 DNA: TGTGCCAGCATCCCGGGACTAACCACCACAGATACGCAGTATTTT

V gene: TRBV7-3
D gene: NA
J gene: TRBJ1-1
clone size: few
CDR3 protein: CASSLDSRNTEAFF
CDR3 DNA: TGTGCCAGCAGCTTAGATTCACGGAACACTGAAGCTTTCTTT

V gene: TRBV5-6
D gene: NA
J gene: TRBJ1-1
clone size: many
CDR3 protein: CASSLDKGFTEAFF
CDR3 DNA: TGTGCCAGCAGCTTGGATAAGGGATTCACTGAAGCTTTCTTT

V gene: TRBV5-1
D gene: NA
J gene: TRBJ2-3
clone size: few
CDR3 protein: CASSLGGGPDDTQYF
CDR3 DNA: TGCGCCAGCAGCTTGGGGGGGGGGCCGGATGATACGCAGTATTTT

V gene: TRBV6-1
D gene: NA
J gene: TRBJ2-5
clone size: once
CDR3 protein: CASSESTGRQETQYF
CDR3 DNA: TGTGCCAGCAGTGAAAGTACAGGGCGACAAGAGACCCAGTACTTC

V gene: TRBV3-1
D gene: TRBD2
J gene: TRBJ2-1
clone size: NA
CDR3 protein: CASSQAPGAGYNEQFF
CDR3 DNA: TGTGCCAGCAGCCAAGCCCCTGGAGCGGGGTACAATGAGCAGTTCTTC

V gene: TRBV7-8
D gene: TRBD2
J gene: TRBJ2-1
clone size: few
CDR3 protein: CASSLFTGLAGNYNEQFF
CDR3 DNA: TGTGCCAGCAGCTTATTTACCGGACTAGCGGGGAATTACAATGAGCAGTTCTTC

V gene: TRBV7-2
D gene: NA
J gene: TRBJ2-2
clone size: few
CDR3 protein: CASSLEGGELFF
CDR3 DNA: TGTGCCAGCAGCTTAGAGGGCGGGGAGCTGTTTTTT

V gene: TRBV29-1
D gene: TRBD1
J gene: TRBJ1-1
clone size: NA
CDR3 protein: CSGETGGRSEAFF
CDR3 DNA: TGCAGCGGTGAGACAGGGGGTCGTTCTGAAGCTTTCTTT

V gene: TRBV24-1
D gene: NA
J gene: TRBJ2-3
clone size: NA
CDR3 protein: CATSDLIPDTQYF
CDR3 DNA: TGTGCCACCAGTGATTTAATACCAGATACGCAGTATTTT

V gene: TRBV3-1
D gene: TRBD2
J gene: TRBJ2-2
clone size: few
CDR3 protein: CASSPGGLAGVWTGELFF
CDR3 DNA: TGTGCCAGCAGCCCTGGGGGACTAGCGGGAGTATGGACCGGGGAGCTGTTTTTT

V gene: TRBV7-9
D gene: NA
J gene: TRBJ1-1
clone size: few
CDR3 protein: CASSSRGSEAFF
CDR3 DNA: TGTGCCAGCAGCTCAAGGGGGTCTGAAGCTTTCTTT

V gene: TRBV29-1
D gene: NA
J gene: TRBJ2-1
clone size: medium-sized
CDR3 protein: CSVVRLLGEADEQFF
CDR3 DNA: TGCAGCGTTGTTAGGCTTTTGGGGGAAGCGGATGAGCAGTTCTTC

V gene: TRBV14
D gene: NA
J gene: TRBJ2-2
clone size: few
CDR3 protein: CASSQATGNTGELFF
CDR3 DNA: TGTGCCAGCAGCCAAGCAACAGGGAACACCGGGGAGCTGTTTTTT

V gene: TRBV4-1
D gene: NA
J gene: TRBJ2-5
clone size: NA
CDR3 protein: CASSQDGRALETQYF
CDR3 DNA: TGCGCCAGCAGCCAAGATGGACGGGCTCTTGAGACCCAGTACTTC

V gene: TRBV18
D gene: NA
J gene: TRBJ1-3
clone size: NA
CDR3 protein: CASSPASRGERNTIYF
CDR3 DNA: TGTGCCAGCTCACCGGCTTCCAGGGGAGAAAGAAACACCATATATTTT

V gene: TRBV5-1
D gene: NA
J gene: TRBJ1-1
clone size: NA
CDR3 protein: CASSPHNGGTASNTEAFF
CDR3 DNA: TGCGCCAGCAGCCCTCATAACGGGGGAACAGCTTCGAACACTGAAGCTTTCTTT

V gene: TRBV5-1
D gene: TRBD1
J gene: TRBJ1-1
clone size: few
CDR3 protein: CASSLPGQMNTEAFF
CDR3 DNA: TGCGCCAGCAGCTTGCCGGGACAGATGAACACTGAAGCTTTCTTT

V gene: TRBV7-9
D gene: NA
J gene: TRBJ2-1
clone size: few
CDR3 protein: CASSLGGKAGNEQFF
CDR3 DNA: TGTGCCAGCAGCTTAGGCGGGAAAGCGGGCAATGAGCAGTTCTTC

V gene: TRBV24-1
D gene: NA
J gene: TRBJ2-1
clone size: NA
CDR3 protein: CATSDSGLDSYNEQFF
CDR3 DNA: TGTGCCACCAGTGATTCCGGTTTGGACTCCTACAATGAGCAGTTCTTC